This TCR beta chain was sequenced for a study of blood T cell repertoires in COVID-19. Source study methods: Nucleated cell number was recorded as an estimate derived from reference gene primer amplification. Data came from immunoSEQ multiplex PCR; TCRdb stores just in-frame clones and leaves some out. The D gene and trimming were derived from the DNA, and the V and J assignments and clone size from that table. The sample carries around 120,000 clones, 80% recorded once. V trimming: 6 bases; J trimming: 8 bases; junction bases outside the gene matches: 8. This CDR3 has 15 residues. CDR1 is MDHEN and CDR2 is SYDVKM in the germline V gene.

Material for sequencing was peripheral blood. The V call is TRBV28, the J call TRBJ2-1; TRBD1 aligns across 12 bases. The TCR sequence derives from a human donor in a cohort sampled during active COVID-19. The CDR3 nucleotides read TGTGCCAGCAGCTCCCTCGGGACAGGGGGCGATGAGCAGTTCTTC. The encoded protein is CASSSLGTGGDEQFF.